This TCR beta chain derives from a study of T cell responses to AZD1222 COVID-19 vaccine. The germline V gene has CDR1 KGHDR and CDR2 SFDVKD. The CDR3 sequence is 14 residues long. As for this clone: Antigen: not known. A junction end diverges from the germline sequence, so it may reflect a read error.

Study-wide findings and caveats: Dominant CD4 TCR responses targeted spike regions 160-218 and 743-854.

Assay: immunoSEQ multiplex PCR; the TCRdb copy retains only in-frame clones and omits some. The profile shows 95,000 to 150,000 clones, roughly 90% of them singletons. The sequence was collected from an adult in good health. The sequenced sample was peripheral blood, obtained on day 0 of AZD1222 vaccination. The V gene is TRBV24-1, the J gene TRBJ1-5; 8 bases are a match to TRBD1. CDR3 sequence (DNA): TGTGCCACCGGTGACAGGGGCGACAATCAGCCCCAGCATTTT. This translates into CATGDRGDNQPQHF.